Each of the 22 T cell receptor beta chains below was sequenced from the same sample in a study of blood T cell repertoires in COVID-19. The protocol was immunoSEQ multiplex PCR, while the TCRdb copy is restricted to in-frame clones and leaves out a portion. The sample yields over 55,000 clones, roughly 85% seen once. Material for sequencing was peripheral blood. The source is a woman older than 75 with acute or convalescent COVID-19.

The chain uses TRBV3-1 (or the pseudogene TRBV3-2) and TRBJ2-1; weak D call: TRBD2 (7 bases). The CDR3 sequence is 12 residues long. The germline CDR1 and CDR2 sequences are LGHDT and YNNKEL (reference sequence). The germline V and J ends were trimmed by 5 bases and 13 bases, with 15 bases remaining between them. CDR3 bases: TGTGCCAGCAGCTTGGTGGGGGGGGCTCAGTTCTTC. Its translation is CASSLVGGAQFF.

The chain couples TRBV2 to TRBJ1-1; D uncertain. CDR3 size: 14 residues. The V end lost 7 bases, the J end lost 4 bases, and 16 bases lay between the germline ends. The germline V gene encodes CDR1 SNHLY and CDR2 FYNNEI. As DNA, the CDR3 is TGTGCCAGCAAAATTGAGGATCAAGGCACTGAAGCTTTCTTT. Residues: CASKIEDQGTEAFF.

The chain carries TRBV2 and TRBJ1-5, with no clear D. Germline lookup yields CDR1 SNHLY and CDR2 FYNNEI. The ends were cut back, 4 bases at V and 3 bases at J, with 10 bases in the middle. There are 14 residues in the CDR3. This CDR3 reads CASSGGGSNQPQHF. Written as DNA, the CDR3 is TGTGCCAGCAGTGGGGGAGGTTCCAATCAGCCCCAGCATTTT.

The CDR3 is CASSFMTSGTPREQYF. CDR3 DNA sequence: TGCGCCAGCAGCTTTATGACTAGCGGGACCCCTCGTGAGCAGTACTTC. The V gene is TRBV5-1, the J gene TRBJ2-7; TRBD2 matches at 11 bases. The CDR3 totals 16 residues. The V segment lost 2 bases and the J segment 7 bases; nucleotides outside the gene matches: 11. Looked up from germline, CDR1 is SGHRS and CDR2 is YFSETQ.

The chain uses TRBV25-1 and TRBJ2-1; TRBD2 agrees at 9 bases. V dropped 6 bases and J dropped 6; count of bases not matched to a gene: 6. This CDR3 has 14 amino acids. Germline loops: CDR1 MGHDK, CDR2 SYGVNS. The CDR3 region is CASRASGNPNEQFF. The CDR3 DNA reads TGTGCCAGCAGAGCTAGCGGGAACCCCAATGAGCAGTTCTTC.

This sequence joins TRBV19 and TRBJ1-3, with 7 positions matching TRBD1. Germline assignment: CDR1 LNHDA and CDR2 SQIVND (reference sequence). This CDR3 is built from 14 residues. The J segment lost 2 bases and the V segment lost 5 bases, leaving 3 bases of the junction unmatched. The CDR3: CASSVTGTGNTIYF. CDR3 nucleotide sequence: TGTGCCAGTAGTGTGACAGGGACTGGAAACACCATATATTTT. The variable domain in full, completed from reference TRBV19 and TRBJ1-3, reads DGGITQSPKYLFRKEGQNVTLSCEQNLNHDAMYWYRQDPGQGLRLIYYSQIVNDFQKGDIAEGYSVSREKKESFPLTVTSAQKNPTAFYLCASSVTGTGNTIYFGEGSWLTVV.

The chain employs TRBV7-2 and TRBJ1-1; TRBD1 might be the D (6 bases). Trimming left V 3 bases short and J 1 base short, with 9 bases between. Germline lookup yields CDR1 SGHTA and CDR2 FQGNSA. There are 14 residues in the CDR3. CDR3 amino acids: CASSLGAGNTEAFF. In DNA form, the CDR3 reads TGTGCCAGCAGCTTGGGGGCGGGGAACACTGAAGCTTTCTTT.

The chain carries TRBV5-1 and TRBJ1-1, with D possibly TRBD1 on 6 matching bases. Deletions cut 4 bases from V and 0 bases from J, with 13 bases between. CDR1 is SGHRS and CDR2 is YFSETQ in the germline V gene. The CDR3 has 15 residues. As DNA, the CDR3 is TGCGCCAGCAGCCCAATCAGGGGTTTGAACACTGAAGCTTTCTTT. Its translation is CASSPIRGLNTEAFF.

CDR3 nucleotide sequence: TGCGCCAGCGGTCCTATGGGGAGAGGATTTGGCTACACCTTC. Translating gives CASGPMGRGFGYTF. The V and J genes are TRBV10-2 and TRBJ1-2; D remains ambiguous. V lost 8 bases to trimming and J lost 7 bases, with 20 bases between them. The CDR3 has 14 amino acids. Germline lookup yields CDR1 WSHSY and CDR2 SAAADI.

This rearrangement joins TRBV5-1 to TRBJ2-7; TRBD1 matches at 11 bases. This CDR3 comprises 14 residues. Looked up from germline, CDR1 is SGHRS and CDR2 is YFSETQ. V was pared by 0 bases and J by 5 bases, with 1 base of the junction left unmatched. The CDR3 reads CASSLGDRGNEQYF. Here the CDR3 DNA reads TGCGCCAGCAGCTTGGGGGACAGGGGGAACGAGCAGTACTTC.

The gene calls are TRBV10-2 and TRBJ2-1; 7 nucleotides align to TRBD2. The junction had 8 bases not matched to a gene; V was cut back by 6 bases and J by 15 bases. Germline loops: CDR1 WSHSY, CDR2 SAAADI. This CDR3 region has 11 residues. The CDR3 region is CASRGSSGVFF. The CDR3 DNA reads as TGCGCCAGCAGAGGTTCTAGCGGAGTGTTCTTC.

CDR3: CASGKPGGGNSPLHF. CDR3 nucleotide sequence: TGTGCCAGCGGCAAACCGGGGGGCGGGAATTCACCCCTCCACTTT. The chain joins TRBV2 to TRBJ1-6, with D perhaps TRBD1 (6 bases). The CDR3 has 15 residues. V lost 8 bases, J lost 7 bases, and 18 bases lay in between. Germline V gene lookup returns CDR1 SNHLY and CDR2 FYNNEI.

This clone was recorded once. The chain has TRBV10-3 and TRBJ1-4; D is unclear. Germline CDR1 is ENHRY and CDR2 is SYGVKD. The CDR3 runs to 12 residues. Trimming pared 2 bases from V and 8 bases from J, leaving 6 bases between. DNA of the CDR3: TGTGCCATCAGTGAGCGGGAAGAAAAACTGTTTTTT. Protein product: CAISEREEKLFF.

The rearrangement links TRBV28 to TRBJ1-5, with 7 bases lining up with TRBD1. The CDR3 contains 15 residues. CDR1 is MDHEN and CDR2 is SYDVKM in the germline V gene. J gave up 7 bases and V 6 bases, and 12 bases lay outside the gene matches. The CDR3 DNA sequence: TGTGCCAGCAGCCCGGGACAGCCTAAAGAACAGCCCCAGCATTTT. Encoded protein: CASSPGQPKEQPQHF.

This rearrangement joins TRBV5-1 to TRBJ1-2; D is uncertain. V lost 0 bases and J 6 bases, leaving 6 bases between the germline ends. The CDR3 is made up of 12 amino acids. The germline gives CDR1 SGHRS, CDR2 YFSETQ. This CDR3 reads CASSLDGDGYTF. The CDR3 DNA follows: TGCGCCAGCAGCTTGGATGGAGATGGCTACACCTTC.

This chain links TRBV5-1 with TRBJ1-2, with 7 positions matching TRBD1. Losses at the gene ends were 0 bases for V and 5 bases for J; bases not matched to a gene: 4. This CDR3 comprises 14 residues. The germline V gene has CDR1 SGHRS and CDR2 YFSETQ. CDR3 DNA sequence: TGCGCCAGCAGCTTGGCTGGGACAGAATATGGCTACACCTTC. It encodes CASSLAGTEYGYTF.

V gene TRBV5-1 combines with J gene TRBJ1-4; 7 positions agree with TRBD1. V shed 2 bases and J 8 bases; nucleotides not matched to a gene: 6. Germline V gene lookup returns CDR1 SGHRS and CDR2 YFSETQ. CDR3 length equals 14 residues. For the CDR3, the DNA is TGCGCCAGCAGCTTCACAGGGGATCGGGAAAAACTGTTTTTT. Residues: CASSFTGDREKLFF.

CDR3 nucleotide sequence: TGTGCCAGCTCCCCTTTAGCGGGGACCCAAGAGACCCAGTACTTC. Its protein is CASSPLAGTQETQYF. The rearrangement uses TRBV18 and TRBJ2-5; 8 nucleotides line up with TRBD2. Germline V gene lookup returns CDR1 KGHSH and CDR2 LQKENI. The CDR3 length is 15 residues. V was clipped by 6 bases and J by 1 base; unmatched bases: 7. Full variable domain (outside the CDR3, taken from reference TRBV18 and TRBJ2-5): NAGVMQNPRHLVRRRGQEARLRCSPMKGHSHVYWYRQLPEEGLKFMVYLQKENIIDESGMPKERFSAEFPKEGPSILRIQQVVRGDSAAYFCASSPLAGTQETQYFGPGTRLLVL.

This sequence joins TRBV19 and TRBJ2-7; 11 nucleotides match TRBD2. The V and J ends lost 7 bases and 4 bases, in that order; junction bases with no gene match: 6. The germline V gene has CDR1 LNHDA and CDR2 SQIVND (reference sequence). The CDR3 covers 14 residues. The CDR3 is CASTSASGRYEQYF. In nucleotides, the CDR3 is TGTGCCAGTACCTCCGCTAGCGGGAGGTACGAGCAGTACTTC.

The CDR3 reads CATSDGRARADQPQHF. The CDR3 DNA follows: TGTGCCACCAGTGATGGTAGGGCCAGGGCGGATCAGCCCCAGCATTTT. The genes are TRBV24-1 and TRBJ1-5; a weak D match, TRBD1 (5 bases). From germline, CDR1 is KGHDR and CDR2 SFDVKD. V gave up 3 bases and J gave up 5 bases, with 16 bases separating them. This CDR3 has 16 amino acids.

The chain uses TRBV6-5 and TRBJ1-5; 8 bases map to TRBD1. CDR1 is MNHEY and CDR2 is SVGAGI in the germline V gene. CDR3 length: 15 amino acids. The V gene end was trimmed by 6 bases and the J gene end by 4 bases; junction bases not matched to a gene: 8. The CDR3 here is CASRIGTGENQPQHF. CDR3 in DNA: TGTGCCAGCAGAATCGGGACAGGAGAAAATCAGCCCCAGCATTTT.

This clone was recorded a few times. The junction departs from the called germline gene at one end, perhaps through a read error. The chain uses TRBV5-6 and TRBJ1-5; 7 positions match TRBD1. The CDR3 contains 13 residues. Germline assignment: CDR1 SGHDT and CDR2 YYEEEE. CDR3 amino acids: CASSLGGQQLQHF. For the CDR3, the DNA is TGTGCCAGCAGCTTGGGGGGACAGCAGCTCCAGCATTTT.